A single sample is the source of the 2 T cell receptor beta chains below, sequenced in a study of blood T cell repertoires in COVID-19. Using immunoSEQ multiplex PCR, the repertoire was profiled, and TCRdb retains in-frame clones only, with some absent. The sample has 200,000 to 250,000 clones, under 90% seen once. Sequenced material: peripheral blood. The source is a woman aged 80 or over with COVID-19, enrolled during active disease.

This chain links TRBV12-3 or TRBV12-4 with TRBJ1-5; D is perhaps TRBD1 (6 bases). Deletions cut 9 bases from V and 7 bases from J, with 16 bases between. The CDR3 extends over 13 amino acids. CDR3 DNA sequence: TGTGCCAGTGCGGGGGCGGGGGGCCAGCCCCAGCATTTT. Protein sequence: CASAGAGGQPQHF.

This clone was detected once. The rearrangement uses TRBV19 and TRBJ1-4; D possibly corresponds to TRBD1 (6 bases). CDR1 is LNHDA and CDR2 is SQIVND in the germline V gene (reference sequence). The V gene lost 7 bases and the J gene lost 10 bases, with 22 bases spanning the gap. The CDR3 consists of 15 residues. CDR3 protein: CASTPRARGEGKLFF. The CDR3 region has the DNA TGTGCCAGTACCCCTCGGGCCAGGGGAGAAGGAAAACTGTTTTTT.